Listed here is a single T cell receptor beta chain. Its antigen remains undetermined. No base quality values were provided; no much bigger clone lies one nucleotide off. The trial excluded patients who had a history of autoimmune disease or were on systemic immunosuppression. Peripheral blood for TCR sequencing was drawn from every dose cohort at baseline, at cycle 4 day 1 and at cycle 7 day 1. Samples came from an open-label, multicenter, first-in-human phase I dose-escalation trial of ivuxolimab. Adults with locally advanced or metastatic melanoma, renal cell, hepatocellular, or head and neck squamous cell carcinoma were enrolled in the trial. Before TCR sequencing, CD4+ T cells and CD8+ T cells from peripheral blood were sorted into separate populations. This record belongs to a study of OX40 agonist ivuxolimab in advanced cancers. For the study in its entirety: The costimulatory receptor OX40 (CD134) was targeted by ivuxolimab, a fully human IgG2 agonistic monoclonal antibody. Intravenous ivuxolimab was administered to patients every 2 weeks at six dose levels: 0.01, 0.1, 0.3, 1.5, 3 and 10 mg/kg. Of the roughly 52 dose-escalation patients, hepatocellular carcinoma was present in around 19, melanoma in roughly 15, renal cell carcinoma in 9 and head and neck cancer in 9. The dose-escalation cohort was 82.7% male with a mean age of roughly 62 years, ranging from roughly 20 to 85. Patients were allowed to have had prior anti-PD-1, anti-PD-L1 or anti-CTLA-4 therapy, and around 40% of the dose-escalation patients had previously received checkpoint inhibitors. Partial responses occurred in three dose-escalation patients, of whom one had hepatocellular carcinoma and two had cutaneous melanoma. The purpose of peripheral TCRbeta sequencing was to test whether ivuxolimab changed TCR sequence diversity and led to clonal T-cell expansion. The paper covers the monotherapy dose-escalation part of the phase I ivuxolimab trial, which included N of about 51 patients. The study at large found these results: The antigen specificity of the peripheral T cells that underwent clonal expansion was not determined. On average, CD8+ T cells showed more expanded clones than CD4+ T cells after ivuxolimab. At doses from 0.1 to 3.0 mg/kg, clonal expansion was seen in both CD4+ and CD8+ blood T cells between baseline and week 6. In the 0.1-3.0 mg/kg groups, partial responders were among the patients with the lowest normalized peripheral clonal expansion, particularly in CD8+ T cells. Low levels of normalized T-cell clonal expansion were also seen in some patients who did not respond.

Genomic DNA was isolated from the sorted cells so that the TCRbeta CDR3 region could be sequenced. TCRbeta CDR3 regions were sequenced using the immunoSEQ Assay. TCRdb took this table from immuneACCESS and kept in-frame rearrangements with V and J called. Such tables lack part of the clones; where checked against another copy, unresolved V genes explain under half of the gap, and the rest is unexplained. The sample yields over 85,000 clones; roughly nine tenths were counted once. The ten largest clonotypes hold roughly 5% of the sample. Its CDR3 holds 16 amino acids, cysteine through phenylalanine. Only CDR3 DNA is held: 48 bases, read in frame from base 1. The germline V gene (reference sequence) sets CDR1 to LNHDA and CDR2 to SQIVND. V is shortened by 6 bases, J by 0 bases, and the region joining them spans 15 bases.

The starting material was CD4+ or CD8+ T cells sorted from blood, obtained in a trial of the OX40 agonist ivuxolimab. The chain is assembled from TRBV19 and TRBJ1-5; the D gene cannot be named for sure. This receptor was taken from an adult with an advanced solid tumor such as melanoma, head and neck, liver or kidney cancer. The DNA sequence follows: TGTGCCAGTAGCTTTGAGCCCGGTCATAGCAATCAGCCCCAGCATTTT. Translation gives CASSFEPGHSNQPQHF.